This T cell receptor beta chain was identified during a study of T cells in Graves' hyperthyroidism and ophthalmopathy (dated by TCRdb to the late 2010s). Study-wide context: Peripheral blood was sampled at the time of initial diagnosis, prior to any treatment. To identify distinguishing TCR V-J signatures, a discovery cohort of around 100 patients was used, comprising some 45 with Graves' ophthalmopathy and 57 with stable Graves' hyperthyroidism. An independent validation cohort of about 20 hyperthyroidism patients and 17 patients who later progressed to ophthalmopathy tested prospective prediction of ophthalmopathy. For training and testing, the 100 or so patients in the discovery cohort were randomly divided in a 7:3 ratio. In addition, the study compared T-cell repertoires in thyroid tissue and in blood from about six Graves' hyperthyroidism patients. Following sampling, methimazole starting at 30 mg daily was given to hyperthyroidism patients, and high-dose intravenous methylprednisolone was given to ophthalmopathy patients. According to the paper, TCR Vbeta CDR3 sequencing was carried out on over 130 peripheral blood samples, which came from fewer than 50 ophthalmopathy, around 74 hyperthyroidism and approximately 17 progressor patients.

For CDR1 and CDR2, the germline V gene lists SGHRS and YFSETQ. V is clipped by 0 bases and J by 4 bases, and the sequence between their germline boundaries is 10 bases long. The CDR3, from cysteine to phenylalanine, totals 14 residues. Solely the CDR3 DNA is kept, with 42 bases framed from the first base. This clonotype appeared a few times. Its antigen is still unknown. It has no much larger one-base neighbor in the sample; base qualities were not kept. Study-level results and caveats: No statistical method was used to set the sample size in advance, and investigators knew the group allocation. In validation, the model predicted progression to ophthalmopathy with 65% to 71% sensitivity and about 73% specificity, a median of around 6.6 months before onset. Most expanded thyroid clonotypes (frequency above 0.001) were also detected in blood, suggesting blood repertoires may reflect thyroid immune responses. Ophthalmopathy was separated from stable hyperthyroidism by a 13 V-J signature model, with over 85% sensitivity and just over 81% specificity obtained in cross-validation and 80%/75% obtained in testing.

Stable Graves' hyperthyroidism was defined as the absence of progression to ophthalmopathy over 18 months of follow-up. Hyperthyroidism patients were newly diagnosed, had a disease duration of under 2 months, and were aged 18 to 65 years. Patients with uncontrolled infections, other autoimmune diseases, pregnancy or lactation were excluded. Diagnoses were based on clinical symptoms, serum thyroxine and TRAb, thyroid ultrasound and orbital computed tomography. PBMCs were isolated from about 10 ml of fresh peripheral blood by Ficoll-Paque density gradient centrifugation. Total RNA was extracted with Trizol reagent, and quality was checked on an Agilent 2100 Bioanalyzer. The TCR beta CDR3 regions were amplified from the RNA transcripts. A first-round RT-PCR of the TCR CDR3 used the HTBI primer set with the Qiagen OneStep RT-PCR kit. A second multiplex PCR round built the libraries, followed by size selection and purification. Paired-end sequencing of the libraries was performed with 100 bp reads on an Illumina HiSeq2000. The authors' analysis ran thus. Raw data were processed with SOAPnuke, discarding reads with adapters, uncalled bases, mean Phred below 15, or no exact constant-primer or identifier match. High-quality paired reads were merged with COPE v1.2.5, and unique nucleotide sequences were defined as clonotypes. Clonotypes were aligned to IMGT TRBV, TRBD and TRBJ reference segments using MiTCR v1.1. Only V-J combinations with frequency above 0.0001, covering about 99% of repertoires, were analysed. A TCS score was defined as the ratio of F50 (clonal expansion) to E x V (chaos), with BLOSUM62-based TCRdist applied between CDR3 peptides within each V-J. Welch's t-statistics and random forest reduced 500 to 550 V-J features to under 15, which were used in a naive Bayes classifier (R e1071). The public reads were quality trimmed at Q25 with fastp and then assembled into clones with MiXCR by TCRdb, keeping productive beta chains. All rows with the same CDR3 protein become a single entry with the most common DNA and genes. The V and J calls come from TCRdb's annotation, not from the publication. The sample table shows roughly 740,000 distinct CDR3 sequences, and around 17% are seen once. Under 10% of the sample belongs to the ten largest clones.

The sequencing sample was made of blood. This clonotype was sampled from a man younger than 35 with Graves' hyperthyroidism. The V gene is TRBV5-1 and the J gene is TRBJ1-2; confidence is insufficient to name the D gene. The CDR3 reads CASSLATLGYGYTF. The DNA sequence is TGCGCCAGCAGCTTGGCCACCCTGGGCTATGGCTACACCTTC.